The clone carrying this TCR beta chain was counted once. The CDR3 covers 17 residues. V lost 3 bases, J lost 2 bases, and 20 bases lay in between. Germline V gene lookup returns CDR1 LNHNV and CDR2 YYDKDF (reference sequence). Method: immunoSEQ multiplex PCR; TCRdb's copy keeps in-frame clones and lacks some. This sample has 95,000 to 120,000 clones, with 82% found just once. This sample was taken from a study of control samples from healthy donors and cancer patients. Source material: blood. This receptor was taken from a man aged 18-30 years in good health. The chain joins TRBV15 to TRBJ2-7; D is perhaps TRBD1 or TRBD2 (5 bases each). The DNA for the CDR3 is TGTGCCACCAGCAGCAACCGGGGATTCGGACAAACCTACGAGCAGTACTTC. As protein: CATSSNRGFGQTYEQYF.